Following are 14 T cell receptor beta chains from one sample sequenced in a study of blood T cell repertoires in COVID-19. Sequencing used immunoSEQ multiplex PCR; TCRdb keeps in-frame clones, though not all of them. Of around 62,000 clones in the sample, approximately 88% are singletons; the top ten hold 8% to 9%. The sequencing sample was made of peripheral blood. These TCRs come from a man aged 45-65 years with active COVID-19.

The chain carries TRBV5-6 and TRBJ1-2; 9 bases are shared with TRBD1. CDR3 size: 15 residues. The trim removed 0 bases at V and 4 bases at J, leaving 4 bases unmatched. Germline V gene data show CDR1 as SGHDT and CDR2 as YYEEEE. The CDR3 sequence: CASSLAQGALYGYTF. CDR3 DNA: TGTGCCAGCAGCTTGGCACAGGGGGCCCTCTATGGCTACACCTTC.

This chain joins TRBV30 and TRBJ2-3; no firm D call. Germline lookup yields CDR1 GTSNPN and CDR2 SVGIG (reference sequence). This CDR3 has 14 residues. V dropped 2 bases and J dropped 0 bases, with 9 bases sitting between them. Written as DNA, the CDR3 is TGTGCCTGGAGTACGCCAACTAGCACAGATACGCAGTATTTT. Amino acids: CAWSTPTSTDTQYF.

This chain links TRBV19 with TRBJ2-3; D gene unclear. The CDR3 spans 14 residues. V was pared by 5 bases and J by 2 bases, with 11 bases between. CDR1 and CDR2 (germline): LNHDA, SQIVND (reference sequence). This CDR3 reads CASSGGYYTDTQYF. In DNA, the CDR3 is TGTGCCAGTAGTGGCGGTTACTACACAGATACGCAGTATTTT. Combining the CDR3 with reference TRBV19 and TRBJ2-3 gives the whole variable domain DGGITQSPKYLFRKEGQNVTLSCEQNLNHDAMYWYRQDPGQGLRLIYYSQIVNDFQKGDIAEGYSVSREKKESFPLTVTSAQKNPTAFYLCASSGGYYTDTQYFGPGTRLTVL.

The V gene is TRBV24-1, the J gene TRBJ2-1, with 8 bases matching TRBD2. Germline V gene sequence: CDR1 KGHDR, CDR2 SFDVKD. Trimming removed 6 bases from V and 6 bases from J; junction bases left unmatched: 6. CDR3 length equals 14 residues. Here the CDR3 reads CATSQTSASNEQFF. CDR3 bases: TGTGCCACCAGTCAGACTAGCGCCTCCAATGAGCAGTTCTTC.

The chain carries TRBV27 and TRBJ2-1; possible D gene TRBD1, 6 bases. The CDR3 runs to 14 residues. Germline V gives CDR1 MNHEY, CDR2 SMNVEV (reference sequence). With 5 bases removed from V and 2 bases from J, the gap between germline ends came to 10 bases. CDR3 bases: TGTGCCAGCAGTCCCTGGGGGCCCTACAATGAGCAGTTCTTC. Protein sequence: CASSPWGPYNEQFF.

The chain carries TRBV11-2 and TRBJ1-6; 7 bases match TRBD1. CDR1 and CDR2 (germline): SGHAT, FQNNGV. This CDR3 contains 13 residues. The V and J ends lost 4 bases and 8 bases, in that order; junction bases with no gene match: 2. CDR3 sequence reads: CASSSQGDSPLHF. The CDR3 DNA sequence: TGTGCCAGCAGCTCCCAGGGGGATTCACCCCTCCACTTT.

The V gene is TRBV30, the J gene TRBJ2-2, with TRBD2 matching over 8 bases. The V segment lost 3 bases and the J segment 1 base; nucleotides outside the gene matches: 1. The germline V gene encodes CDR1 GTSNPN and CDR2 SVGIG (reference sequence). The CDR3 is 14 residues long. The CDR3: CAWRGLGNTGELFF. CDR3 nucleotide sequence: TGTGCCTGGAGGGGACTAGGGAACACCGGGGAGCTGTTTTTT.

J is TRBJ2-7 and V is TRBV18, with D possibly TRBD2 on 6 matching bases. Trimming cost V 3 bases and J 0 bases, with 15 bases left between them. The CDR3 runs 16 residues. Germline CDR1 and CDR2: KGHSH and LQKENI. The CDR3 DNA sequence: TGTGCCAGCTCACCGGGGGGTTTGGGGAACTCCTACGAGCAGTACTTC. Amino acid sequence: CASSPGGLGNSYEQYF.

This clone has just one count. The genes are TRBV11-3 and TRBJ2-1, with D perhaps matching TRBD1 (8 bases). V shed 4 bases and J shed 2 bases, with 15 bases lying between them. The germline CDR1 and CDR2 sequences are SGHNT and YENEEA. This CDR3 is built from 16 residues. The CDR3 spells CASSSGQGGAYNEQFF. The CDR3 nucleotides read TGTGCCAGCAGCTCCGGACAGGGAGGGGCCTACAATGAGCAGTTCTTC.

CDR3 sequence (DNA): TGTGCCAGCACCGAAGGGGGCAGCTCCAATGAGCAGTTCTTC. It codes for CASTEGGSSNEQFF. V is TRBV7-2 and J is TRBJ2-1, with 7 bases aligning to TRBD1. With 7 bases clipped from V and 6 bases from J, the junction kept 9 bases outside the gene matches. The CDR3 is 14 amino acids. Germline V gene sequence: CDR1 SGHTA, CDR2 FQGNSA.

CDR3 sequence: CASSPNYNEQFF. The CDR3 DNA is TGTGCCAGCAGCCCAAACTACAATGAGCAGTTCTTC. The chain employs TRBV5-6 and TRBJ2-1; D is unresolved. CDR3 length equals 12 residues. Germline V gives CDR1 SGHDT, CDR2 YYEEEE. V lost 4 bases and J 3 bases, leaving 5 bases between the germline ends.

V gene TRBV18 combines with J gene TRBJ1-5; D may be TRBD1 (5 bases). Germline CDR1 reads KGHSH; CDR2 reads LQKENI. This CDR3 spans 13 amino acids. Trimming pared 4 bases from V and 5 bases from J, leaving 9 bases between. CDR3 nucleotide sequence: TGTGCCAGCTCACAGGGGAGGGATCAGCCCCAGCATTTT. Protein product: CASSQGRDQPQHF.

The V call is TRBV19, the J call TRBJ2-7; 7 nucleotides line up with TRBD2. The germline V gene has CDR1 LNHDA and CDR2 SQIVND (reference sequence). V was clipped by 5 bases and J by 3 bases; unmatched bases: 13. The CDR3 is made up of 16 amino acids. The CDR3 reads CASSAAPGTTYYEQYF. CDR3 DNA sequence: TGTGCCAGTAGTGCCGCCCCAGGGACTACCTACTACGAGCAGTACTTC.

The CDR3 reads CASSKNRQGHEQFF. The CDR3 DNA reads TGTGCCAGCAGCAAGAACCGACAGGGGCATGAGCAGTTCTTC. The rearrangement joins TRBV21-1 to TRBJ2-1; TRBD1, the D gene given by the table, was not confirmed from the DNA. TRBV21-1 constitutes a pseudogene. This CDR3 has 14 amino acids.